A single sample is the source of the 22 T cell receptor beta chains below, sequenced in a study of control samples from healthy donors and cancer patients. Sequenced by immunoSEQ multiplex PCR; TCRdb stores in-frame clones only, minus some. Of 150,000 to 200,000 clones listed, 91% were seen once; the top ten hold roughly 1.6%. The sample consisted of blood. These TCRs come from a woman aged 30 to 39 in good health.

The sample holds a few counts of this clone. This CDR3 reads CASRAQDTYEQYF. The CDR3 region has the DNA TGCGCCAGCAGAGCTCAGGACACTTACGAGCAGTACTTC. This chain connects TRBV5-1 to TRBJ2-7, with D perhaps TRBD1 (5 bases). CDR3 length: 13 amino acids. CDR1 is SGHRS and CDR2 is YFSETQ in the germline V gene. V lost 5 bases and J lost 4, with 13 bases in between.

The chain uses TRBV7-8 and TRBJ2-1, with 7 bases aligning to TRBD1. The CDR3 sequence is 15 residues long. Germline CDR1 reads SGHVS; CDR2 reads FQNEAQ. Losses at the gene ends were 2 bases for V and 4 bases for J; bases not matched to a gene: 5. In DNA, the CDR3 is TGTGCCAGCAGCTTAATGGGCAGGGGGTACAATGAGCAGTTCTTC. Translated, it gives CASSLMGRGYNEQFF.

The chain is built from TRBV18 and TRBJ2-3, with D perhaps being TRBD1 or TRBD2 (5 bases each). The CDR3 has 13 residues. The ends were cut back, 1 base at V and 3 bases at J, with 5 bases in the middle. In germline, CDR1 is KGHSH, CDR2 LQKENI. The CDR3 region has the DNA TGTGCCAGCTCACCACGGGGGACAGATACGCAGTATTTT. Translation: CASSPRGTDTQYF.

A word on this clone: Other DNA sequences from this sample encode an identical CDR3 as well. The chain combines TRBV3-1 (or the pseudogene TRBV3-2) with TRBJ2-7, with D unresolved. V was clipped by 3 bases and J by 4 bases, with 4 bases between them. CDR1 is LGHDT, CDR2 YNNKEL, per germline (reference sequence). There are 11 residues in the CDR3. The CDR3 sequence: CASSHGYEQYF. As DNA, the CDR3 is TGTGCCAGCAGCCACGGATACGAGCAGTACTTC.

This chain uses TRBV7-2 with TRBJ2-5, with D hard to call. Trimming stripped 0 bases from V and 1 base from J, with 12 bases between. The CDR3 is made up of 16 amino acids. Germline V gene lookup returns CDR1 SGHTA and CDR2 FQGNSA. The CDR3 protein is CASSLALVGSQETQYF. CDR3 DNA sequence: TGTGCCAGCAGCTTAGCGCTAGTAGGCTCCCAAGAGACCCAGTACTTC.

The chain joins TRBV29-1 to TRBJ1-2, with no clear D. V was trimmed by 3 bases and J by 4 bases, leaving 6 bases between them. Germline loops: CDR1 SQVTM, CDR2 ANQGSEA. This CDR3 contains 11 residues. The CDR3 reads CSVDRGYGYTF. The CDR3 DNA reads as TGCAGCGTTGACCGCGGCTATGGCTACACCTTC.

The table lists this clone with a few counts. Written as DNA, the CDR3 is TGTGCCAGCAGCTTTAGCGGGAGGGCCTACGAGCAGTACTTC. This sequence encodes CASSFSGRAYEQYF. The chain has TRBV7-9 and TRBJ2-7; 11 nucleotides match TRBD2. Germline V gene lookup returns CDR1 SEHNR and CDR2 FQNEAQ (reference sequence). This CDR3 region has 14 residues. The trim removed 3 bases at V and 2 bases at J, leaving 0 bases unmatched.

The V gene is TRBV19, the J gene TRBJ1-6; 10 positions agree with TRBD1. This CDR3 has 15 residues. V lost 3 bases, J lost 9 bases, and 5 bases stayed unmatched. The germline CDR1 and CDR2 sequences are LNHDA and SQIVND (reference sequence). The CDR3 protein is CASSMIGTGVSPLHF. In DNA form, the CDR3 reads TGTGCCAGTAGTATGATCGGGACAGGGGTTTCACCCCTCCACTTT.

The chain uses TRBV30 and TRBJ1-6; D is possibly TRBD1 (5 bases). The CDR3 has 12 residues. Germline V lookup: CDR1 GTSNPN, CDR2 SVGIG (reference sequence). Trimming took off 5 bases at V and 6 bases at J, with 8 bases between the two ends. CDR3: CAWRGANSPLHF. As DNA, the CDR3 is TGTGCCTGGCGAGGGGCTAATTCACCCCTCCACTTT. The full variable domain, completed using reference TRBV30 and TRBJ1-6, is SQTIHQWPATLVQPVGSPLSLECTVEGTSNPNLYWYRQAAGRGLQLLFYSVGIGQISSEVPQNLSASRPQDRQFILSSKKLLLSDSGFYLCAWRGANSPLHFGNGTRLTVT.

This clone was counted ten times or more. Within the sample, other DNA sequences also encode this same CDR3. The chain recombines TRBV7-6 with TRBJ2-7, with D unresolved. The CDR3 is made up of 12 amino acids. The germline gives CDR1 SGHVS, CDR2 FNYEAQ. V lost 2 bases and J lost 4, with 6 bases in between. The CDR3 DNA follows: TGTGCCAGCAGCTTATCCGGTTACGAGCAGTACTTC. Translating gives CASSLSGYEQYF.

The rearrangement links TRBV7-2 to TRBJ1-1; 10 nucleotides line up with TRBD1. Per germline, CDR1 SGHTA and CDR2 FQGNSA. The CDR3 runs 15 residues. Trimming removed 5 bases from V and 4 bases from J; junction bases left unmatched: 7. The CDR3 sequence is CASSPARQGATEAFF. In DNA form, the CDR3 reads TGTGCCAGCAGCCCCGCTAGACAGGGGGCCACTGAAGCTTTCTTT.

The gene calls are TRBV5-4 and TRBJ1-5, with D possibly being TRBD1 (6 bases). The ends were cut back, 4 bases at V and 1 base at J, with 9 bases in the middle. This CDR3 has 14 residues. Looked up from germline, CDR1 is SGHNT and CDR2 is YYREEE (reference sequence). The CDR3 bases are TGTGCCAGCAGCATAGACAGGAGCAATCAGCCCCAGCATTTT. Encoded protein: CASSIDRSNQPQHF.

The V gene is TRBV7-9, the J gene TRBJ2-3, with 9 bases lining up with TRBD2. In germline, CDR1 is SEHNR, CDR2 FQNEAQ (reference sequence). V trimming: 2 bases; J trimming: 3 bases; junction bases outside the gene matches: 6. The CDR3 has 16 residues. In nucleotides, the CDR3 is TGTGCCAGCAGCTTAAGTGTGACTAGCGGTACAGATACGCAGTATTTT. Protein product: CASSLSVTSGTDTQYF.

The rearrangement links TRBV6-5 to TRBJ1-5; D might be TRBD1 (5 bases). The CDR3 has 15 residues. V was pared by 6 bases and J by 0 bases, with 12 bases between. CDR1 is MNHEY, CDR2 SVGAGI, per germline. CDR3 bases: TGTGCCAGCAGATACGACAGATATAGCAATCAGCCCCAGCATTTT. This gives the protein CASRYDRYSNQPQHF.

The chain joins TRBV18 to TRBJ2-2; 8 bases fit TRBD1. Germline CDR1 KGHSH, CDR2 LQKENI. This CDR3 is 16 amino acids long. The trim removed 2 bases at V and 4 bases at J, leaving 6 bases unmatched. This chain's CDR3 is CASSPVGQGGTGELFF. CDR3 nucleotides: TGTGCCAGCTCACCAGTCGGACAGGGAGGCACCGGGGAGCTGTTTTTT.

The genes are TRBV6-2 or TRBV6-3 and TRBJ2-7; D possibly uses TRBD1 or TRBD2 (6 bases each). V lost 3 bases and J 0 bases, leaving 12 bases between the germline ends. Germline loops: CDR1 MNHEY, CDR2 SVGEGT. The CDR3 has 15 residues. As DNA, the CDR3 is TGTGCCAGCAGTTATAGGGGGGACTCCTCCTACGAGCAGTACTTC. Translation gives CASSYRGDSSYEQYF.

The rearrangement joins TRBV5-6 to TRBJ2-3; D may be TRBD2 (6 bases). The germline V gene has CDR1 SGHDT and CDR2 YYEEEE. V was cut by 5 bases and J by 6 bases, with 19 bases left in between. This CDR3 comprises 15 residues. The CDR3 here is CASSYNDRAGDTQYF. The DNA of the CDR3 is TGTGCCAGCAGTTACAACGATCGGGCGGGGGATACGCAGTATTTT. Full variable domain (remainder filled in from reference TRBV5-6 and TRBJ2-3): DAGVTQSPTHLIKTRGQQVTLRCSPKSGHDTVSWYQQALGQGPQFIFQYYEEEERQRGNFPDRFSGHQFPNYSSELNVNALLLGDSALYLCASSYNDRAGDTQYFGPGTRLTVL.

The chain couples TRBV11-3 to TRBJ2-5; TRBD1 matches 7 bases. The germline CDR1 and CDR2 sequences are SGHNT and YENEEA. V shed 5 bases and J 3 bases; nucleotides not matched to a gene: 6. The CDR3 contains 14 residues. Here the CDR3 reads CASSPSRGKETQYF. Here the CDR3 DNA reads TGTGCCAGCAGCCCTAGCAGGGGGAAAGAGACCCAGTACTTC.

The chain links TRBV5-1 to TRBJ2-2, with D maybe TRBD1 (5 bases). The V gene lost 3 bases and the J gene lost 4 bases, with 7 bases spanning the gap. The CDR3 covers 13 residues. The germline CDR1 and CDR2 sequences are SGHRS and YFSETQ. This CDR3 reads CASSWGATGELFF. In DNA, the CDR3 is TGCGCCAGCAGCTGGGGCGCCACCGGGGAGCTGTTTTTT. Variable domain in full (rest from reference TRBV5-1 and TRBJ2-2): KAGVTQTPRYLIKTRGQQVTLSCSPISGHRSVSWYQQTPGQGLQFLFEYFSETQRNKGNFPGRFSGRQFSNSRSEMNVSTLELGDSALYLCASSWGATGELFFGEGSRLTVL.

This chain joins TRBV6-1 and TRBJ2-7; 9 positions agree with TRBD2. CDR1 is MNHNS, CDR2 SASEGT, per germline. Trimming took 0 bases from V and 7 from J; bases not matched to a gene: 7. The CDR3 extends over 15 amino acids. In nucleotides, the CDR3 is TGTGCCAGCAGTGAAGCGGTAGCGGGGGTGGGGGAGCAGTACTTC. Its protein product is CASSEAVAGVGEQYF.

V is TRBV7-3 and J is TRBJ2-3, with 8 bases that match TRBD1. V shed 1 base and J 3 bases; nucleotides not matched to a gene: 0. Per germline, CDR1 SGHTA and CDR2 FQGTGA. The CDR3 has 14 residues. The CDR3 DNA follows: TGTGCCAGCAGCTTAAACAGGGGGACAGATACGCAGTATTTT. Residues: CASSLNRGTDTQYF.

This chain connects TRBV6-6 to TRBJ2-4; a possible D gene is TRBD1 (6 bases). V was shortened by 1 base and J by 0 bases, with 10 bases between the two germline ends. From germline, CDR1 is MNHNY and CDR2 SVGAGI (reference sequence). The CDR3 covers 16 residues. The CDR3 DNA follows: TGTGCCAGCAGTTACTGGGCAGGGGCAGCCAAAAACATTCAGTACTTC. Amino acids: CASSYWAGAAKNIQYF.